Below, one T cell receptor (beta chain) is given with its context. Antigen: not known. CDR1 SGHNT and CDR2 YYREEE come from the germline V gene (reference sequence). This CDR3 comprises 12 residues. The V gene lost 0 bases and the J gene lost 7 bases, with 7 bases spanning the gap. This sample is part of a study of cytomegalovirus exposure and HLA in healthy donors. Overall study context: T cells numbering about 200 million yielded more than 100 million unique TCR beta sequences in an earlier analysis.

The PCR contained 60 Vbeta and 13 Jbeta primers. Authors' methods: A later analysis counted 65 million to 80 million unique TCR beta chains, around 12 million shared. The repertoire was sequenced with immunoSEQ multiplex PCR; TCRdb's copy has only in-frame clones and lacks some. V, J and clone size were drawn from that table, and D and trimming were deduced from the DNA. The sample's table shows roughly 200,000 clones. Each donor was healthy, and each was a bone marrow donor. General study points: Highly shared variants forming one cluster were likely a sequencing artifact.

The genes are TRBV5-4 and TRBJ1-1, with a weak D call TRBD1 (6 bases). This TCR was sampled from a girl aged 2-10 years in good health and CMV-seropositive. The specimen sequenced was PBMCs. Here the CDR3 DNA reads TGTGCCAGCAGCTTGGACAGGGTTGAAGCTTTCTTT. It yields the protein CASSLDRVEAFF.